Listed below are T cell receptor beta chains from one sample, sequenced in a study of T cells in localized non-small cell lung cancer. Only in-frame clones appear in the TCRdb table, and some are missing; sequencing was by immunoSEQ multiplex PCR. The sample has around 5,400 clones; 85% are singletons. The input for sequencing was PBMCs, taken before any cancer treatment. These receptors all come from a woman aged 40-69 years with stage II lung adenocarcinoma. Each CDR3 is given with its conserved first and last residue. D genes are given only for firm matches. Size tells how often a clone was seen (once, few, many) or the class of an expanded clone, and some rows leave it out.

D: .
size: .
V: TRBV2
J: TRBJ2-3
DNA: TGTGCCAGCAGTACCGGTACGCAGTATTTT
CDR3: CASSTGTQYF

D: TRBD2
size: once
V: TRBV9
J: TRBJ2-1
DNA: TGTGCCAGCGAAGCGGGGGGACCCTACAATGAGCAGTTCTTC
CDR3: CASEAGGPYNEQFF

D: .
size: .
V: TRBV19
J: TRBJ1-1
DNA: TGTGCCAGTAGTATTCTCTGGGGAGAAGGGAGGTCCCGCACTGAAGCTTTCTTT
CDR3: CASSILWGEGRSRTEAFF

D: TRBD1
size: .
V: TRBV30
J: TRBJ1-1
DNA: TGTGCCTGTCCTATTGGACAGGGGAATCCAGCTTTCTTT
CDR3: CACPIGQGNPAFF

D: .
size: .
V: TRBV19
J: TRBJ1-5
DNA: TGTGCCAGTAGAAAGCGGTTCAGCAATCAGCCCCAGCATTTT
CDR3: CASRKRFSNQPQHF

D: .
size: .
V: TRBV7-6
J: TRBJ1-2
DNA: TGTGCCAGCAGCCCAGACCCCCAGGGCCGGAGTTATGGCTACACCTTC
CDR3: CASSPDPQGRSYGYTF

D: TRBD1
size: .
V: TRBV6-6
J: TRBJ1-1
DNA: TGTGCCAGCGCCGGGACAGGGCGGACTGAAGCTTTCTTT
CDR3: CASAGTGRTEAFF

D: .
size: .
V: TRBV28
J: TRBJ2-7
DNA: TGTGCCAGCCATCAGGGCAGGGTCTACGAGCAGTACTTC
CDR3: CASHQGRVYEQYF

D: .
size: .
V: TRBV6-6
J: TRBJ1-2
DNA: TGTGCCAGCAGTTACCCAGGACAATCAATCTATGGCTACACCTTC
CDR3: CASSYPGQSIYGYTF

D: TRBD2
size: .
V: TRBV7-3
J: TRBJ2-1
DNA: TGTGCCAGCAGCTTCGCCGGGACTAGCGGGACAAATGAGCAGTTCTTC
CDR3: CASSFAGTSGTNEQFF

D: TRBD2
size: .
V: TRBV7-9
J: TRBJ2-7
DNA: TGTGCCAGCAGCTCTATGGGACTAGCCTACGAGCAGTACTTC
CDR3: CASSSMGLAYEQYF

D: .
size: .
V: TRBV19
J: TRBJ2-4
DNA: TGTGCCAGTAGTATAGATCTTCGCCAGGTGGCCAAAAACATTCAGTACTTC
CDR3: CASSIDLRQVAKNIQYF

D: TRBD2
size: .
V: TRBV9
J: TRBJ2-1
DNA: TGTGCCAGCAGCGTAGTTCCCGGGGGGGCGAAAGAGCAGTTCTTC
CDR3: CASSVVPGGAKEQFF

D: .
size: .
V: TRBV6-5
J: TRBJ1-2
DNA: TGTGCCAGCAATCCCTCCCCGACAGCCTGGAAGGGCTACACCTTC
CDR3: CASNPSPTAWKGYTF

D: .
size: .
V: TRBV6-5
J: TRBJ1-6
DNA: TGTGCCAGCAGTTACTCGGGCGGATTCTATAATTCACCCCTCCACTTT
CDR3: CASSYSGGFYNSPLHF

D: .
size: few
V: TRBV4-1
J: TRBJ1-5
DNA: TGCGCCAGCAGCCGCGAGTATAGCAATCAGCCCCAGCATTTT
CDR3: CASSREYSNQPQHF

D: TRBD1
size: .
V: TRBV7-2
J: TRBJ1-1
DNA: TGTGCCAGCAGCTTAGTGGGGACAGGGGGGAACACTGAAGCTTTCTTT
CDR3: CASSLVGTGGNTEAFF

D: .
size: few
V: TRBV7-9
J: TRBJ2-3
DNA: TGTGCCAGCAGCTTAGATGATTCCTCCGTTGTCACAGATACGCAGTATTTT
CDR3: CASSLDDSSVVTDTQYF

D: TRBD1
size: .
V: TRBV7-2
J: TRBJ1-1
DNA: TGTGCCAGCAGCTTGCAGGGGGGGAACACTGAAGCTTTCTTT
CDR3: CASSLQGGNTEAFF

D: .
size: .
V: TRBV28
J: TRBJ2-7
DNA: TGTGCCAGCAGTTTTAGTGGCCTCTCCTACGAGCAGTACTTC
CDR3: CASSFSGLSYEQYF

D: .
size: .
V: TRBV29-1
J: TRBJ2-5
DNA: TGCAGCGTTGAAGAGAGAGGGGGAACCCAGTACTTC
CDR3: CSVEERGGTQYF

D: .
size: .
V: TRBV5-5
J: TRBJ2-5
DNA: TGTGCCAGCGAAGGGGTTGGAGAGACCCAGTACTTC
CDR3: CASEGVGETQYF

D: TRBD2
size: .
V: TRBV7-9
J: TRBJ2-3
DNA: TGTGCCAGCAGCTTAGCCGATAGCGGGAGGATCACAGATACGCAGTATTTT
CDR3: CASSLADSGRITDTQYF

D: TRBD2
size: .
V: TRBV5-1
J: TRBJ2-5
DNA: TGCGCCAGCAGTTCCTCAGCGGGGGTAGCGACGGAAGAGACCCAGTACTTC
CDR3: CASSSSAGVATEETQYF

D: .
size: .
V: TRBV12-5
J: TRBJ1-4
DNA: TGTGCTAGTGGTGCCGGAACAGATGAAAAACTGTTTTTT
CDR3: CASGAGTDEKLFF

D: TRBD1
size: .
V: TRBV29-1
J: TRBJ2-5
DNA: TGCAGCGGGCGGGACAGGGGGCGTTGGGAGACCCAGTACTTC
CDR3: CSGRDRGRWETQYF

D: .
size: .
V: TRBV30
J: TRBJ1-6
DNA: TGTGCCTGGAGTCAGGACGCCAATTCACCCCTCCACTTT
CDR3: CAWSQDANSPLHF

D: .
size: .
V: TRBV6-1
J: TRBJ1-4
DNA: TGTGCCAGCAGTGAAGCGCTGGGGGCAGGGGAAAAACTGTTTTTT
CDR3: CASSEALGAGEKLFF

D: TRBD1
size: .
V: TRBV30
J: TRBJ2-7
DNA: TGTGCCTGGAGAGGGACAGGGAATGCCGAGCAGTACTTC
CDR3: CAWRGTGNAEQYF

D: TRBD1
size: .
V: TRBV2
J: TRBJ1-2
DNA: TGTGCCAGCAAGCCGGCAACAGGGGTTACAACCCATGGCTACACCTTC
CDR3: CASKPATGVTTHGYTF

D: TRBD1
size: few
V: TRBV15
J: TRBJ2-7
DNA: TGTGCCACCAGCAGGTCCGGACAGGGGGCCGACGAGCAGTACTTC
CDR3: CATSRSGQGADEQYF

D: .
size: .
V: TRBV4-1
J: TRBJ1-1
DNA: TGCGCCAGCAGCCAAGAGGGACTACTGAACACTGAAGCTTTCTTT
CDR3: CASSQEGLLNTEAFF

D: .
size: .
V: TRBV18
J: TRBJ2-2
DNA: TGTGCCAGCTCACCAATGGGGGGATTTCGCGGGGAGCTGTTTTTT
CDR3: CASSPMGGFRGELFF

D: .
size: .
V: TRBV6-1
J: TRBJ2-1
DNA: TGTGCCAGCAGTCGTGATAGACAGAGGGATGAGCAGTTCTTC
CDR3: CASSRDRQRDEQFF

D: TRBD2
size: .
V: TRBV19
J: TRBJ2-2
DNA: TGTGCCAGTAGTATCTTGACTAGCGGGAGTAGGTCCGGGGAGCTGTTTTTT
CDR3: CASSILTSGSRSGELFF

D: .
size: .
V: TRBV7-9
J: TRBJ1-3
DNA: TGTGCCAGCAGCTTACAGGGAGGTTCTGGAAACACCATATATTTT
CDR3: CASSLQGGSGNTIYF

D: .
size: .
V: TRBV19
J: TRBJ2-3
DNA: TGTGCCAGTAGTATAGGGTTAGAGACGCCATCCTTAAGCACAGATACGCAGTATTTT
CDR3: CASSIGLETPSLSTDTQYF

D: .
size: few
V: TRBV7-2
J: TRBJ1-1
DNA: TGTGCCAGCAGCTTTGGACGTGAAGCTTTCTTT
CDR3: CASSFGREAFF

D: TRBD1
size: .
V: TRBV2
J: TRBJ1-6
DNA: TGTGCCAGCTTGACAGGACAGGGGCGCTCACCCCTCCACTTT
CDR3: CASLTGQGRSPLHF

D: .
size: .
V: TRBV25-1
J: TRBJ2-6
DNA: TGTGCCAGCAGTGGAGGACTAACTGGACAAAGTCGGGCCAACGTCCTGACTTTC
CDR3: CASSGGLTGQSRANVLTF

D: TRBD2
size: .
V: TRBV10-1
J: TRBJ2-7
DNA: TGCGCCAGCAGTGGAGAGACTAGCGGGGGGGCGCCGCAGTACTTC
CDR3: CASSGETSGGAPQYF

D: .
size: .
V: TRBV2
J: TRBJ2-2
DNA: TGTGCCAGCAGTACGGGAGCAGGGGGAAGAACCGGGGAGCTGTTTTTT
CDR3: CASSTGAGGRTGELFF

D: .
size: .
V: TRBV7-9
J: TRBJ1-1
DNA: TGTGCCAGCAGCCCGATAACCATGAACACTGAAGCTTTCTTT
CDR3: CASSPITMNTEAFF

D: .
size: once
V: TRBV27
J: TRBJ2-3
DNA: TGTGCCAGCAGGACTTTTAGTGGCACAGATACGCAGTATTTT
CDR3: CASRTFSGTDTQYF

D: .
size: .
V: TRBV11-2
J: TRBJ2-2
DNA: TGTGCCAGCAGCCCTAGAGTCTCCGGGGAGCTGTTTTTT
CDR3: CASSPRVSGELFF

D: TRBD1
size: .
V: TRBV15
J: TRBJ1-1
DNA: TGTGCCACCAGCAGAGATGCCGGACAGGGGGTTGCTGAAGCTTTCTTT
CDR3: CATSRDAGQGVAEAFF

D: TRBD1
size: .
V: TRBV13
J: TRBJ1-1
DNA: TGTGCCAGCAGCTCCCCAAGACAGGGGGACACTGAAGCTTTCTTT
CDR3: CASSSPRQGDTEAFF

D: TRBD1
size: .
V: TRBV15
J: TRBJ2-5
DNA: TGTGCCACCAGCAAACGACAGGGCCAAGAGACCCAGTACTTC
CDR3: CATSKRQGQETQYF

D: .
size: once
V: TRBV25-1
J: TRBJ2-5
DNA: TGTGCCAGCAGTGAAATGGGGGCGGTTGAGACCCAGTACTTC
CDR3: CASSEMGAVETQYF

D: .
size: .
V: TRBV5-1
J: TRBJ1-2
DNA: TGCGCCAGCAGTTCCCCAGGGAACTATGGCTACACCTTC
CDR3: CASSSPGNYGYTF